One sample yielded the 30 T cell receptor beta chains listed below, sequenced in a study of CD8 T cells in ankylosing spondylitis. TCRdb re-analysed the 5' RACE reads in MiXCR, keeping a single row per CDR3 protein. The sample contains 250,000 or so distinct CDR3 sequences, 18% of which appear only once. The sample was blood, either unsorted or a sorted T cell fraction (not recorded which). The receptors come from a male donor with ankylosing spondylitis or in good health (not recorded which).

This clonotype came up many times. The rearrangement uses TRBV7-9 and TRBJ2-7, with 7 bases lining up with TRBD1. V lost 4 bases to trimming and J lost 0 bases; unmatched junction nucleotides: 3. Germline V gene data show CDR1 as SEHNR and CDR2 as FQNEAQ (reference sequence). The CDR3 contains 14 residues. The CDR3 DNA reads TGTGCCAGCAGCTCCCGGGACAGCTCCTACGAGCAGTACTTC. Its protein product is CASSSRDSSYEQYF.

This clonotype was detected ten times or more. The chain recombines TRBV6-1 with TRBJ1-4; D possibly corresponds to TRBD1 (5 bases). Germline CDR1 and CDR2: MNHNS and SASEGT. The CDR3 has 14 residues. V was cut by 5 bases and J by 6 bases, with 13 bases left in between. The CDR3 bases are TGTGCCAGCAGTCCAGGGCTGGGGGATGAAAAACTGTTTTTT. Residues: CASSPGLGDEKLFF.

This clonotype was recorded at least ten times. The J gene is TRBJ2-7, the V gene TRBV5-4, with D uncertain. The germline V and J ends were trimmed by 4 bases and 3 bases, with 14 bases remaining between them. Looked up from germline, CDR1 is SGHNT and CDR2 is YYREEE (reference sequence). CDR3 size: 14 residues. CDR3 region: CASSGEPGDYEQYF. CDR3 in DNA: TGTGCCAGCAGCGGGGAACCAGGAGACTACGAGCAGTACTTC.

This chain joins TRBV7-9 and TRBJ1-1; D possibly corresponds to TRBD1 (5 bases). Germline V gives CDR1 SEHNR, CDR2 FQNEAQ (reference sequence). The length of the CDR3 is 13 residues. The V end lost 4 bases, the J end lost 5 bases, and 11 bases lay between the germline ends. The CDR3 protein is CASSSSRQTEAFF. The DNA of the CDR3 is TGTGCCAGCAGCTCAAGTCGACAGACTGAAGCTTTCTTT.

This sequence joins TRBV29-1 and TRBJ1-1; the D gene is possibly TRBD1 (6 bases). The V gene lost 5 bases and the J gene lost 8 bases, with 12 bases spanning the gap. Germline lookup yields CDR1 SQVTM and CDR2 ANQGSEA. The length of the CDR3 is 11 residues. This chain's CDR3 is CSVRPTGEAFF. The DNA of the CDR3 is TGCAGCGTTCGGCCGACAGGAGAAGCTTTCTTT.

The genes are TRBV29-1 and TRBJ2-2, with 7 nucleotides matching TRBD2. J was trimmed by 1 base and V by 4 bases; bases with no gene match: 6. CDR3 size: 15 residues. Germline assignment: CDR1 SQVTM and CDR2 ANQGSEA. The CDR3 region is CSVGPSGQNTGELFF. The CDR3, as DNA: TGCAGCGTTGGCCCTAGCGGACAGAACACCGGGGAGCTGTTTTTT.

This clonotype was seen at least ten times. V gene TRBV5-1 combines with J gene TRBJ2-7, with D possibly being TRBD1 (5 bases). CDR3 size: 13 residues. V lost 4 bases and J lost 3, with 11 bases in between. Germline V CDR1 and CDR2: SGHRS, YFSETQ. CDR3 nucleotide sequence: TGCGCCAGCAGCGAAACAGGCTTCTACGAGCAGTACTTC. It encodes CASSETGFYEQYF.

The chain uses TRBV9 and TRBJ2-3; D could derive from TRBD1 or TRBD2 (5 bases each). Germline V gene data show CDR1 as SGDLS and CDR2 as YYNGEE. Trimming removed 4 bases at V and 7 bases at J, with 7 bases between. The length of the CDR3 is 11 residues. Here the CDR3 reads CASSPGHTQYF. CDR3 nucleotides: TGTGCCAGCAGCCCGGGACATACGCAGTATTTT.

Many counts were recorded for this clonotype. The chain is built from TRBV12-3 or TRBV12-4 and TRBJ2-7; D is ambiguous. This CDR3 spans 13 amino acids. Trimming left V 3 bases short and J 1 base short, with 7 bases between. The CDR3 here is CASSLAPSYEQYF. In DNA form, the CDR3 reads TGTGCCAGCAGTTTGGCACCGTCCTACGAGCAGTACTTC.

CDR3: CASSPQPTDTQYF. DNA for the CDR3: TGCGCCAGCAGCCCACAACCGACAGATACGCAGTATTTT. This chain connects TRBV4-3 to TRBJ2-3; D remains unclear. Deletions cut 4 bases from V and 3 bases from J, with 8 bases between. Germline assignment: CDR1 LGHNA and CDR2 YSLEER. There are 13 residues in the CDR3.

Of note for this clonotype: Mismatch with germline at one junction end may stem from a read error. V is TRBV10-3 and J is TRBJ2-5; a weak D match, TRBD1 (6 bases). Germline V lookup: CDR1 ENHRY, CDR2 SYGVKD. This CDR3 has 18 amino acids. The CDR3 sequence: CALSTFFTQGRQQETQYF. The CDR3 region has the DNA TGTGCCCTCAGTACCTTCTTTACACAGGGTCGGCAACAAGAGACCCAGTACTTC.

In this sample, this clonotype turned up a few times. J is TRBJ1-5 and V is TRBV5-5; tentatively, D is TRBD1 (5 bases). CDR3 length: 14 amino acids. Germline V gives CDR1 SGHKS, CDR2 YYEKEE (reference sequence). V lost 0 bases, J lost 6 bases, and 10 bases lay in between. In DNA form, the CDR3 reads TGTGCCAGCAGCTTGGGGGGGGGACCTCAGCCCCAGCATTTT. Amino acids: CASSLGGGPQPQHF.

Many counts were recorded for this clonotype. The V gene is TRBV29-1, the J gene TRBJ2-7; possible D gene TRBD1, 5 bases. There are 13 residues in the CDR3. Trimming took 6 bases from V and 0 from J, leaving 12 bases between them. Germline loops: CDR1 SQVTM, CDR2 ANQGSEA. As DNA, the CDR3 is TGCAGCGTACAGGCCCGATCCTCCTACGAGCAGTACTTC. Its protein is CSVQARSSYEQYF.

This clonotype occurred many times. V gene TRBV18 combines with J gene TRBJ1-5; D is unclear. CDR1 is KGHSH and CDR2 is LQKENI in the germline V gene. This CDR3 has 13 residues. The V end lost 2 bases, the J end lost 5 bases, and 7 bases lay between the germline ends. The CDR3 reads CASSPRVDQPQHF. CDR3 bases: TGTGCCAGCTCACCAAGGGTTGATCAGCCCCAGCATTTT. Looking up the rest from reference TRBV18 and TRBJ1-5 gives the full variable domain: NAGVMQNPRHLVRRRGQEARLRCSPMKGHSHVYWYRQLPEEGLKFMVYLQKENIIDESGMPKERFSAEFPKEGPSILRIQQVVRGDSAAYFCASSPRVDQPQHFGDGTRLSIL.

The V call is TRBV12-3 or TRBV12-4, the J call TRBJ2-5; perhaps TRBD2 as D (5 bases). CDR3 length equals 14 residues. The V and J ends lost 6 bases and 4 bases respectively, with 15 bases between them. The CDR3 loop reads CASSLYGERETQYF. The CDR3 nucleotides read TGTGCCAGCAGCCTTTATGGGGAGCGAGAGACCCAGTACTTC.

This clonotype was observed a handful of times. The rearrangement uses TRBV7-3 and TRBJ2-1; D may be TRBD2 (6 bases). Looked up from germline, CDR1 is SGHTA and CDR2 is FQGTGA. The germline V and J ends were trimmed by 5 bases and 4 bases, with 18 bases remaining between them. This CDR3 comprises 16 residues. This chain's CDR3 is CASSLIGASEYNEQFF. CDR3 nucleotides: TGTGCCAGCAGCCTTATCGGGGCTAGCGAGTACAATGAGCAGTTCTTC.

This clonotype was counted at least ten times. The chain links TRBV7-2 to TRBJ2-1; D not resolved. V shed 5 bases and J shed 3 bases, with 14 bases lying between them. Germline CDR1 SGHTA, CDR2 FQGNSA. CDR3 size: 15 residues. CDR3 sequence reads: CASSPWDPVYNEQFF. Here the CDR3 DNA reads TGTGCCAGCAGCCCCTGGGATCCCGTCTACAATGAGCAGTTCTTC.

V and J are TRBV4-1 and TRBJ2-2; weak D call: TRBD2 (6 bases). There are 16 residues in the CDR3. The germline CDR1 and CDR2 sequences are MGHRA and YSYEKL. V shed 2 bases and J shed 4 bases, with 14 bases lying between them. This CDR3 is CASSQSVTGVTGELFF. CDR3 coding DNA: TGCGCCAGCAGCCAATCGGTGACGGGAGTCACCGGGGAGCTGTTTTTT.

This clonotype has at least ten counts. The rearrangement links TRBV29-1 to TRBJ2-7; D assignment may be TRBD1 or TRBD2 (5 bases each). The germline gives CDR1 SQVTM, CDR2 ANQGSEA. Trimming left V 4 bases short and J 5 bases short, with 15 bases between. CDR3 length equals 13 residues. The CDR3 nucleotides are TGCAGCGTTGGGGACCCCATGAATCACGAGCAGTACTTC. This gives the protein CSVGDPMNHEQYF.

The V gene is TRBV6-1, the J gene TRBJ2-2, with a possible D match to TRBD2 (6 bases). Trimming stripped 10 bases from V and 2 bases from J, with 20 bases between. Germline-derived CDR1 and CDR2 are MNHNS and SASEGT. This CDR3 is built from 16 residues. The CDR3: CANSPRSGVNTGELFF. The CDR3 DNA sequence: TGTGCCAACAGCCCAAGGTCGGGGGTTAACACCGGGGAGCTGTTTTTT.

This chain connects TRBV9 to TRBJ2-1; 13 bases align to TRBD2. This CDR3 is built from 16 residues. Germline lookup yields CDR1 SGDLS and CDR2 YYNGEE. Unmatched junction bases numbered 2, after V lost 3 bases and J lost 2 bases. The chain's CDR3 is CASSGGTSGTYNEQFF. Here the CDR3 DNA reads TGTGCCAGCAGCGGAGGGACTAGCGGGACCTACAATGAGCAGTTCTTC.

In its sample, this clonotype was seen many times. The chain uses TRBV27 and TRBJ2-1; D not certain. The germline CDR1 and CDR2 sequences are MNHEY and SMNVEV (reference sequence). Trimming removed 6 bases at V and 7 bases at J, with 16 bases between. The CDR3 is made up of 14 amino acids. CDR3 DNA sequence: TGTGCCAGCAGCCCCCGGGTGTGGCGAAATGAGCAGTTCTTC. Its translation is CASSPRVWRNEQFF.

The V and J genes are TRBV27 and TRBJ1-4; possible D gene TRBD1, 5 bases. CDR1 is MNHEY, CDR2 SMNVEV, per germline (reference sequence). V was cut by 3 bases and J by 2 bases, with 13 bases left in between. The CDR3 has 16 amino acids. The CDR3 coding sequence is TGTGCCAGCAGTTTGGGGGGACTTGCCACTAATGAAAAACTGTTTTTT. It specifies CASSLGGLATNEKLFF.

This clonotype was observed at least ten times. The chain has TRBV28 and TRBJ2-5, with D perhaps TRBD2 (6 bases). V was cut by 10 bases and J by 1 base, with 16 bases left in between. This CDR3 is 14 amino acids long. Germline V lookup: CDR1 MDHEN, CDR2 SYDVKM. The CDR3 protein is CATRDSPTQETQYF. The CDR3 DNA follows: TGTGCCACCCGGGACTCGCCAACCCAAGAGACCCAGTACTTC.

This clonotype has a handful of counts. The chain uses TRBV7-2 and TRBJ2-7, with 7 bases that match TRBD2. This CDR3 has 14 residues. CDR1 is SGHTA and CDR2 is FQGNSA in the germline V gene. The trim removed 4 bases at V and 4 bases at J, leaving 7 bases unmatched. CDR3 sequence reads: CASSSFSSGYEQYF. The CDR3 DNA follows: TGTGCCAGCAGCTCCTTTTCTAGCGGATACGAGCAGTACTTC.

This clonotype showed up many times. The chain recombines TRBV27 with TRBJ1-5, with D maybe TRBD1 (6 bases). The CDR3 runs 12 residues. V lost 9 bases and J lost 6, with 12 bases in between. Germline V gene lookup returns CDR1 MNHEY and CDR2 SMNVEV (reference sequence). CDR3 DNA: TGTGCCAGTACGACAGGTCTTCAGCCCCAGCATTTT. It specifies CASTTGLQPQHF.

This clonotype was detected a few times. V usage is TRBV20-1 and J usage is TRBJ2-7; 8 nucleotides align to TRBD2. After removal of 6 bases from V and 3 bases from J, the junction contained 13 bases not matched to a gene. CDR1 and CDR2 from the germline V gene are DFQATT and SNEGSKA (reference sequence). This CDR3 is 15 amino acids long. CDR3 sequence reads: CSARVWVAGSYEQYF. CDR3 nucleotides: TGCAGTGCCAGGGTCTGGGTAGCGGGAAGCTACGAGCAGTACTTC.

The genes are TRBV20-1 and TRBJ1-4; no reliable D call. V lost 1 base and J 4 bases, leaving 19 bases between the germline ends. Germline V gene lookup returns CDR1 DFQATT and CDR2 SNEGSKA (reference sequence). The length of the CDR3 is 17 residues. DNA of the CDR3: TGCAGTGCTAGAGTTATGGGATACGGTTCGAGTAATGAAAAACTGTTTTTT. It encodes CSARVMGYGSSNEKLFF.

This clonotype turned up a few times. This rearrangement joins TRBV12-3 or TRBV12-4 to TRBJ1-4, with D maybe TRBD1 (5 bases). This CDR3 is built from 14 residues. The V and J ends lost 3 bases and 7 bases respectively, with 12 bases between them. The DNA for the CDR3 is TGTGCCAGCAGTTTGGACTGGAGGGGTGAAAAACTGTTTTTT. It translates to CASSLDWRGEKLFF.

The rearrangement joins TRBV4-2 to TRBJ2-1; 14 bases align to TRBD2. The CDR3 sequence is 17 residues long. Germline trimming cut 3 bases from V and 3 bases from J; bases unmatched to any gene: 4. CDR1 is LGHNA and CDR2 is YNFKEQ in the germline V gene. CDR3 nucleotides: TGTGCCAGCAGCCAGGGGACTAGCGGGAGTTACTACAATGAGCAGTTCTTC. Its protein product is CASSQGTSGSYYNEQFF.